This paragraph covers one TCR beta chain sequence. CDR3 length: 14 residues. V was pared by 6 bases and J by 1 base, with 6 bases of the junction left unmatched. Germline V gives CDR1 SQVTM, CDR2 ANQGSEA. The source of the sample is a study of blood T cell repertoires in COVID-19. Study background: Some COVID-19 samples were acute and others convalescent; all came from the United States, Italy and Spain. The cDNA or gDNA used as material had been derived from T cells, B-cell-depleted T cells, or PBMCs.

In the original analysis: From reference gene primer amplification, estimates of nucleated cell counts were derived. Profiled with immunoSEQ multiplex PCR; TCRdb holds only in-frame clones, not every one. The V and J calls and clone size are taken from that table; D and trimming were inferred from the DNA. The top ten hold 10% to 15% of the sample, which has more than 95,000 clones, around 82% seen once. The chain combines TRBV29-1 with TRBJ1-3, with 7 bases fitting TRBD1. Sample: peripheral blood. This receptor was identified in a human donor in a cohort sampled during active or convalescent COVID-19. The CDR3 nucleotides read TGCAGCGTGGACCCGACAGGGTCTGGAAACACCATATATTTT. Translating it yields CSVDPTGSGNTIYF.